The 29 T cell receptor beta chains reported below all come from one sample, sequenced in a study of T-cell reconstitution after alpha-beta-depleted transplantation in children. For TCRbeta, the library was prepared with unique molecular identifiers. In TCRdb, the PCR reads were re-called with MiXCR into one record per CDR3 protein. The table has around 200,000 distinct CDR3 sequences, approximately 6.6% seen once; the top ten hold around 2.7%. The material was PBMCs from the stem cell graft donor, obtained from the stem cell graft. These receptor sequences come from a human donor who donated a stem cell graft to a child with Wiskott-Aldrich syndrome.

In its sample, this clonotype was seen many times. The rearrangement joins TRBV7-9 to TRBJ2-5; a possible D gene is TRBD1 (6 bases). V lost 4 bases and J 4 bases, leaving 10 bases between the germline ends. Germline CDR1 and CDR2: SEHNR and FQNEAQ (reference sequence). The CDR3 loop spans 13 amino acids. The CDR3 spells CASSYTGTETQYF. In DNA form, the CDR3 reads TGTGCCAGCAGCTACACAGGGACAGAGACCCAGTACTTC.

The chain employs TRBV15 and TRBJ2-5; D perhaps matches TRBD2 (6 bases). Germline-derived CDR1 and CDR2 are LNHNV and YYDKDF (reference sequence). This CDR3 has 13 amino acids. Trimming shortened V by 7 bases and J by 2 bases, and 11 bases separated the two germline ends. Here the CDR3 reads CATKEGAQETQYF. DNA for the CDR3: TGTGCCACCAAGGAGGGAGCACAAGAGACCCAGTACTTC. Complete variable domain (other parts from reference TRBV15 and TRBJ2-5): DAMVIQNPRYQVTQFGKPVTLSCSQTLNHNVMYWYQQKSSQAPKLLFHYYDKDFNNEADTPDNFQSRRPNTSFCFLDIRSPGLGDTAMYLCATKEGAQETQYFGPGTRLLVL.

Many counts were recorded for this clonotype. This chain joins TRBV27 and TRBJ1-6; no reliable D call. Trimming stripped 5 bases from V and 3 bases from J, with 11 bases between. The germline gives CDR1 MNHEY, CDR2 SMNVEV (reference sequence). This CDR3 has 15 amino acids. This CDR3 is CASSTPGGYNSPLHF. CDR3 nucleotide sequence: TGTGCCAGCAGTACCCCGGGTGGCTATAATTCACCCCTCCACTTT.

Many counts were recorded for this clonotype. The rearrangement uses TRBV5-1 and TRBJ2-7; D is uncertain. This CDR3 spans 14 amino acids. CDR1 and CDR2 from the germline V gene are SGHRS and YFSETQ. Trimming left V 1 base short and J 0 bases short, with 8 bases between. The chain's CDR3 is CASSLIQNSYEQYF. The CDR3, as DNA: TGCGCCAGCAGCTTGATTCAGAACTCCTACGAGCAGTACTTC.

This clonotype appeared many times. The chain uses TRBV29-1 and TRBJ2-2, with D tentatively TRBD1 or TRBD2 (5 bases each). The ends were cut back, 4 bases at V and 1 base at J, with 13 bases in the middle. Germline CDR1 is SQVTM and CDR2 is ANQGSEA. The CDR3 is made up of 15 amino acids. CDR3 sequence (DNA): TGCAGCGTTGCGGGACGGAGCTTGAACACCGGGGAGCTGTTTTTT. Translation: CSVAGRSLNTGELFF.

The table lists this clonotype with many counts. This chain links TRBV7-2 with TRBJ2-2, with 15 bases lining up with TRBD2. Germline V CDR1 and CDR2: SGHTA, FQGNSA. J was trimmed by 9 bases and V by 5 bases; bases with no gene match: 7. CDR3 length: 16 residues. The CDR3 loop is CASSPWTSGRARELFF. The CDR3 DNA is TGTGCCAGCAGCCCTTGGACTAGCGGGAGGGCCAGGGAGCTGTTTTTT.

This clonotype was seen repeatedly, ten times or more. The chain recombines TRBV7-2 with TRBJ1-1; tentative D call: TRBD1 (5 bases). There are 13 residues in the CDR3. The V gene lost 5 bases and the J gene lost 1 base, with 8 bases spanning the gap. Per germline, CDR1 SGHTA and CDR2 FQGNSA. CDR3 nucleotides: TGTGCCAGCAGCACGCAGGGGAACACTGAAGCTTTCTTT. Translating gives CASSTQGNTEAFF.

This clonotype was picked up many times. One junction end does not reproduce the germline sequence, and a read error may be involved. The chain has TRBV20-1 and TRBJ2-3; the D gene could be TRBD1 or TRBD2 (6 bases each). CDR3 length equals 16 residues. CDR1 and CDR2 (germline): DFQATT, SNEGSKA (reference sequence). Here the CDR3 reads CSASGGTSPSTDTQYF. The CDR3 DNA is TGCAGTGCTAGTGGGGGGACATCCCCTAGCACAGATACACAGTATTTT.

This clonotype appeared a few times. The chain links TRBV15 to TRBJ2-4; 8 bases agree with TRBD1. The CDR3 is 18 residues long. Losses at the gene ends were 3 bases for V and 8 bases for J; bases not matched to a gene: 18. CDR1 and CDR2 from the germline V gene are LNHNV and YYDKDF (reference sequence). CDR3 protein: CATSRGQDRAVAVDIQYF. The CDR3 DNA is TGTGCCACCAGCAGGGGACAGGACAGGGCTGTGGCGGTGGACATTCAGTACTTC.

Ten or more counts support this clonotype. The chain recombines TRBV4-3 with TRBJ2-1, with 9 nucleotides matching TRBD1. The germline V gene has CDR1 LGHNA and CDR2 YSLEER. This CDR3 comprises 16 residues. V gave up 0 bases and J gave up 9 bases; unmatched junction bases: 9. DNA of the CDR3: TGCGCCAGCAGCCAAGACCGCAAACAGGGGGCGGGTGAGCAGTTCTTC. It specifies CASSQDRKQGAGEQFF.

This clonotype was observed many times. V is TRBV29-1 and J is TRBJ1-2; the D is unclear. V was shortened by 5 bases and J by 3 bases, with 13 bases between the two germline ends. The germline CDR1 and CDR2 sequences are SQVTM and ANQGSEA. This CDR3 contains 13 residues. In DNA, the CDR3 is TGCAGCGTTAAGTCAGATGCCGACTATGGCTACACCTTC. Its translation: CSVKSDADYGYTF.

The sample holds many counts of this clonotype. CDR3 DNA sequence: TGTGCCACCAGTGATTTCGGCAGCTCCTACAATGAGCAGTTCTTC. It specifies CATSDFGSSYNEQFF. The chain uses TRBV24-1 and TRBJ2-1; the D is unclear. The V gene's germline CDR1 is KGHDR and CDR2 SFDVKD. There are 15 residues in the CDR3. V was trimmed by 1 base and J by 0 bases, leaving 6 bases between them.

Ten or more counts support this clonotype. The rearrangement uses TRBV25-1 and TRBJ2-7; no clear D. This CDR3 spans 12 amino acids. Trimming removed 2 bases at V and 7 bases at J, with 9 bases between. The germline CDR1 and CDR2 sequences are MGHDK and SYGVNS. DNA of the CDR3: TGTGCCAGCAGTGAACCCAGGCGAGAGCAGTACTTC. Amino acid sequence: CASSEPRREQYF.

This clonotype was detected many times. This sequence joins TRBV15 and TRBJ2-5, with TRBD2 matching over 9 bases. The CDR3 has 17 amino acids. Germline lookup yields CDR1 LNHNV and CDR2 YYDKDF (reference sequence). V lost 2 bases to trimming and J lost 4 bases; unmatched junction nucleotides: 11. The CDR3 bases are TGTGCCACCAGCAGACTGAGGGGCGGGGGGGCATCAGAGACCCAGTACTTC. It codes for CATSRLRGGGASETQYF.

This clonotype has ten or more counts. CDR3 coding DNA: TGCGCCAGCAACCGGGTCATCACAGATACGCAGTATTTT. Its protein product is CASNRVITDTQYF. This chain uses TRBV5-1 with TRBJ2-3; no clear D gene. This CDR3 comprises 13 residues. Germline V gene sequence: CDR1 SGHRS, CDR2 YFSETQ. V lost 6 bases and J 2 bases, leaving 10 bases between the germline ends.

This clonotype was detected ten times or more. The J gene is TRBJ2-1, the V gene TRBV5-1; 11 positions match TRBD2. Trimming took 4 bases from V and 4 from J; bases not matched to a gene: 4. Germline-derived CDR1 and CDR2 are SGHRS and YFSETQ. The CDR3 length is 15 residues. The CDR3 DNA sequence: TGCGCCAGCAGCGAAGGGACTAGCGGATACAATGAGCAGTTCTTC. Translation gives CASSEGTSGYNEQFF.

The chain couples TRBV7-9 to TRBJ1-1, with D possibly TRBD1 on 5 matching bases. Between the trimmed V and J ends, which lost 5 bases and 4 bases, there was a span of 11 bases. CDR1 is SEHNR, CDR2 FQNEAQ, per germline (reference sequence). There are 13 residues in the CDR3. The CDR3 loop is CASSPRDGTEAFF. The CDR3 DNA follows: TGTGCCAGCAGCCCCCGGGACGGCACTGAAGCTTTCTTT. Filled out from reference TRBV7-9 and TRBJ1-1, the complete variable domain reads DTGVSQNPRHKITKRGQNVTFRCDPISEHNRLYWYRQTLGQGPEFLTYFQNEAQLEKSRLLSDRFSAERPKGSFSTLEIQRTEQGDSAMYLCASSPRDGTEAFFGQGTRLTVV.

This clonotype was found a few times. The chain combines TRBV10-3 with TRBJ2-7; D might be TRBD1 or TRBD2, each matching 7 bases. Trimming took off 7 bases at V and 2 bases at J, with 12 bases between the two ends. The length of the CDR3 is 13 residues. Germline V gives CDR1 ENHRY, CDR2 SYGVKD. The CDR3 nucleotides are TGTGCCATCAAGCGGGACAGCGCCTACGAGCAGTACTTC. This gives the protein CAIKRDSAYEQYF.

This clonotype has just a few counts. This chain connects TRBV2 to TRBJ2-3; tentative D call: TRBD2 (6 bases). CDR1 SNHLY and CDR2 FYNNEI come from the germline V gene. V shed 4 bases and J shed 5 bases, with 16 bases lying between them. The CDR3 is 15 residues long. CDR3 nucleotide sequence: TGTGCCAGCAGTGGCTCGGCGGGAAGGGTAGATACGCAGTATTTT. Protein sequence: CASSGSAGRVDTQYF.

This rearrangement joins TRBV7-2 to TRBJ2-7, with 8 bases aligning to TRBD1. The CDR3 length is 17 residues. The trim removed 3 bases at V and 3 bases at J, leaving 13 bases unmatched. The V gene's germline CDR1 is SGHTA and CDR2 FQGNSA. The chain's CDR3 is CASSFSDREARGYEQYF. DNA of the CDR3: TGTGCCAGCAGCTTTTCGGACAGGGAGGCCCGAGGCTACGAGCAGTACTTC. Variable domain in full (rest from reference TRBV7-2 and TRBJ2-7): GAGVSQSPSNKVTEKGKDVELRCDPISGHTALYWYRQSLGQGLEFLIYFQGNSAPDKSGLPSDRFSAERTGGSVSTLTIQRTQQEDSAVYLCASSFSDREARGYEQYFGPGTRLTVT.

This chain connects TRBV25-1 to TRBJ1-2; 7 bases map to TRBD1. V lost 4 bases to trimming and J lost 4 bases; unmatched junction nucleotides: 3. Looked up from germline, CDR1 is MGHDK and CDR2 is SYGVNS. CDR3 length: 13 amino acids. The CDR3 protein is CASSVQGGYGYTF. DNA for the CDR3: TGTGCCAGCAGTGTTCAGGGGGGCTATGGCTACACCTTC.

This clonotype was recorded many times. This rearrangement joins TRBV12-3 or TRBV12-4 to TRBJ1-4; 8 bases agree with TRBD1. V trimming: 5 bases; J trimming: 8 bases; junction bases outside the gene matches: 4. The CDR3 sequence is 13 residues long. CDR3 amino acids: CASSLDRAEKLFF. The CDR3 nucleotides are TGTGCCAGCAGTCTGGACAGGGCCGAAAAACTGTTTTTT.

Ten or more counts support this clonotype. The chain is built from TRBV20-1 and TRBJ2-3, with TRBD1 matching over 8 bases. The CDR3 length is 18 residues. The ends lost 6 bases at V and 0 bases at J; junction bases unmatched: 17. Germline-derived CDR1 and CDR2 are DFQATT and SNEGSKA (reference sequence). CDR3 amino acids: CSATLVSGGLSSTDTQYF. For the CDR3, the DNA is TGCAGTGCGACGCTCGTGTCAGGGGGCCTGTCTAGCACAGATACGCAGTATTTT.

This clonotype was recorded many times. The chain employs TRBV20-1 and TRBJ2-7, with 10 bases aligning to TRBD1. J gave up 2 bases and V 3 bases, and 19 bases lay outside the gene matches. There are 19 residues in the CDR3. Germline CDR1 DFQATT, CDR2 SNEGSKA (reference sequence). The CDR3 protein is CSASLIRDRGRPVTYEQYF. The CDR3 bases are TGCAGTGCTAGCCTGATCCGGGACAGGGGTCGCCCAGTCACCTACGAGCAGTACTTC.

The rearrangement uses TRBV3-1 and TRBJ2-1, with D unresolved. V lost 0 bases to trimming and J lost 0 bases, with 6 bases between them. Germline V lookup: CDR1 LGHDT, CDR2 YNNKEL (reference sequence). The CDR3 loop spans 15 amino acids. The CDR3 sequence: CASSQDLSSYNEQFF. The CDR3 coding sequence is TGTGCCAGCAGCCAAGACCTTAGCTCCTACAATGAGCAGTTCTTC.

This clonotype came up many times. The genes are TRBV20-1 and TRBJ2-3, with D uncertain. V lost 5 bases and J lost 3, with 6 bases in between. There are 11 residues in the CDR3. Germline V CDR1 and CDR2: DFQATT, SNEGSKA (reference sequence). The CDR3 DNA reads as TGCAGTGCTTTAGCAACAGATACGCAGTATTTT. It specifies CSALATDTQYF.

The chain recombines TRBV12-3 or TRBV12-4 with TRBJ1-1; tentative D call: TRBD1 (6 bases). V lost 6 bases and J lost 0, with 17 bases in between. This CDR3 has 16 residues. CDR3: CASRNMDSDMNTEAFF. In DNA, the CDR3 is TGTGCCAGCAGGAACATGGACAGCGACATGAACACTGAAGCTTTCTTT.

This clonotype was recorded many times. The genes are TRBV20-1 and TRBJ2-1; D is ambiguous. Germline CDR1 is DFQATT and CDR2 is SNEGSKA (reference sequence). Trimming stripped 1 base from V and 4 bases from J, with 5 bases between. The CDR3 is 12 amino acids. Here the CDR3 DNA reads TGCAGTGCTAGAGTACTTTACAATGAGCAGTTCTTC. Protein: CSARVLYNEQFF.

This clonotype was seen at least ten times. V usage is TRBV29-1 and J usage is TRBJ2-1, with D possibly TRBD1 on 5 matching bases. The V gene lost 6 bases and the J gene lost 0 bases, with 12 bases spanning the gap. The CDR3 spans 14 residues. Germline loops: CDR1 SQVTM, CDR2 ANQGSEA. The chain's CDR3 is CSVDDRSSYNEQFF. The CDR3 nucleotides read TGCAGCGTAGACGACAGAAGCTCCTACAATGAGCAGTTCTTC.